A selection of T cell receptor beta chains follows, all from one sample in a study of human thymus T cells. Measured with immunoSEQ multiplex PCR; TCRdb has only the in-frame clones, and not every one. Of around 130,000 clones listed, around 94% are singletons. Sequences were obtained from thymus tissue. These receptors came from a boy under two years old with a congenital heart defect but otherwise immunologically healthy. The CDR3 runs from the conserved cysteine through the conserved F or W. Fields, in order: CDR3 DNA, CDR3 protein, V gene, D gene, J gene. D genes are given only for firm matches.

cdr3_nt: TGTGCCAGCAGTGACCGGACTAGTATGATAGAGACCCAGTACTTC
cdr3_aa: CASSDRTSMIETQYF
v_call: TRBV2
d_call: TRBD2
j_call: TRBJ2-5

cdr3_nt: TGTGCCAGCAGCCCCCGGACGGACATCTACGAGCAGTACTTC
cdr3_aa: CASSPRTDIYEQYF
v_call: TRBV28
d_call: .
j_call: TRBJ2-7

cdr3_nt: TGTGCCAGCTCACCGAGACAGGGGGCTGAGTCCGAGCAGTACTTC
cdr3_aa: CASSPRQGAESEQYF
v_call: TRBV18
d_call: TRBD1
j_call: TRBJ2-7

cdr3_nt: TGTGCCAGCAGTTGGCAACAGGGTCCTTTGAACACCATATATTTT
cdr3_aa: CASSWQQGPLNTIYF
v_call: TRBV27
d_call: .
j_call: TRBJ1-3

cdr3_nt: TGTGCCAGCAGTTTCCAAGAGACCCAGTACTTC
cdr3_aa: CASSFQETQYF
v_call: TRBV27
d_call: .
j_call: TRBJ2-5

cdr3_nt: TGTGCCAGCACCAACCTACGACAGGGGGATCAGCCCCAGCATTTT
cdr3_aa: CASTNLRQGDQPQHF
v_call: TRBV6-5
d_call: TRBD1
j_call: TRBJ1-5

cdr3_nt: TGTGCCAGCAGCGAAGATGGCAGCATGAACACTGAAGCTTTCTTT
cdr3_aa: CASSEDGSMNTEAFF
v_call: TRBV6-1
d_call: .
j_call: TRBJ1-1

cdr3_nt: TGTGCCAGCAGCACCAGCCAGGGTTATCATTCAGATACGCAGTATTTT
cdr3_aa: CASSTSQGYHSDTQYF
v_call: TRBV9
d_call: .
j_call: TRBJ2-3

cdr3_nt: TGTGCCAGCAGCTTAGTGACCCCTAACACAGATACGCAGTATTTT
cdr3_aa: CASSLVTPNTDTQYF
v_call: TRBV7-2
d_call: .
j_call: TRBJ2-3

cdr3_nt: TGTGCCAGCAGTTTCTCGGGGGGGGCGGCCTCCTACGAGCAGTACTTC
cdr3_aa: CASSFSGGAASYEQYF
v_call: TRBV27
d_call: TRBD2
j_call: TRBJ2-7

cdr3_nt: TGTGCCAGCAGCCAAGTGGGACAGAATACCTCCTACGAGCAGTACTTC
cdr3_aa: CASSQVGQNTSYEQYF
v_call: TRBV4-2
d_call: TRBD1
j_call: TRBJ2-7

cdr3_nt: TGTGCCAGCAGCGTAGTCCCAGAAGGGAACACCATATATTTT
cdr3_aa: CASSVVPEGNTIYF
v_call: TRBV9
d_call: .
j_call: TRBJ1-3

cdr3_nt: TGTGCCAGCAGCTTGCGAGGGAACTATGGCTACACCTTC
cdr3_aa: CASSLRGNYGYTF
v_call: TRBV5-4
d_call: .
j_call: TRBJ1-2

cdr3_nt: TGTGCCAGCATCCAGGGGGAAGTTGAAGGCTACACCTTC
cdr3_aa: CASIQGEVEGYTF
v_call: TRBV28
d_call: TRBD1
j_call: TRBJ1-2

cdr3_nt: TGTGCCAGCAGGACTGAGGAAGATACGCAGTATTTT
cdr3_aa: CASRTEEDTQYF
v_call: TRBV11-2
d_call: .
j_call: TRBJ2-3

cdr3_nt: TGCGCCAGCAGTGACAGCTCTGGAAACACCATATATTTT
cdr3_aa: CASSDSSGNTIYF
v_call: TRBV5-1
d_call: .
j_call: TRBJ1-3